The next 16 T cell receptor beta chains were all read from a single sample in a study of blood T cells in healthy people across ages (dated by TCRdb to the mid-2010s). Library creation used 5' RACE. The instrument was an Illumina HiSeq 2500. The second PCR ran for roughly 7 to 11 cycles and used a J-beta primer mix along with a sample-barcoded 5' primer. TCRdb trimmed the raw reads at Q25, called clones with MiXCR and kept productive beta chains. Merged by CDR3 protein, the rows form single entries marked with the most common genes and DNA. In all, the sample holds 600,000 to 1,000,000 distinct CDR3 sequences, and around 25% of those were seen once. More than 3% of the sample rests with the top ten. These data were also reused for a study on T cells of mothers and their children.

The sample was blood. Receptors originate from a boy between 5 and 17 years old in good health.

In this sample, this clonotype turned up a few times. This chain uses TRBV2 with TRBJ2-1; either TRBD1 or TRBD2 may supply D (5 bases each). Germline V CDR1 and CDR2: SNHLY, FYNNEI. The CDR3 spans 14 residues. With 1 base removed from V and 10 bases from J, the gap between germline ends came to 14 bases. The DNA for the CDR3 is TGTGCCAGCAGTGAAGGACCGGACACGGGGGAGCAGTTCTTC. As protein: CASSEGPDTGEQFF.

The rearrangement uses TRBV28 and TRBJ2-7, with 13 bases aligning to TRBD2. Germline values: CDR1 MDHEN, CDR2 SYDVKM. V shed 6 bases, J shed 6 bases, and the junction held 8 bases outside the gene matches. The CDR3 totals 15 residues. Written as DNA, the CDR3 is TGTGCCAGCAGGTTAACCCGACTAGCGGGAGGCGAGCAGTACTTC. This sequence encodes CASRLTRLAGGEQYF. Drawing the rest from reference TRBV28 and TRBJ2-7, the complete variable domain is DVKVTQSSRYLVKRTGEKVFLECVQDMDHENMFWYRQDPGLGLRLIYFSYDVKMKEKGDIPEGYSVSREKKERFSLILESASTNQTSMYLCASRLTRLAGGEQYFGPGTRLTVT.

This clonotype was detected only a few times. The CDR3 is CATSSILTGHGYTF. CDR3 coding DNA: TGTGCCACCAGCAGTATACTAACAGGGCATGGCTACACCTTC. V usage is TRBV15 and J usage is TRBJ1-2; D may be TRBD1 (6 bases). The V end lost 3 bases, the J end lost 6 bases, and 14 bases lay between the germline ends. The V gene's germline CDR1 is LNHNV and CDR2 YYDKDF (reference sequence). This CDR3 is 14 amino acids long.

This clonotype was recorded a few times. This chain uses TRBV27 with TRBJ2-2, with 7 bases that match TRBD2. V dropped 6 bases and J dropped 7; count of bases not matched to a gene: 8. This CDR3 region has 14 residues. Germline CDR1 MNHEY, CDR2 SMNVEV (reference sequence). The CDR3 loop is CASSPMGGSGELFF. The DNA for the CDR3 is TGTGCCAGCAGCCCCATGGGGGGGAGCGGGGAGCTGTTTTTT.

There are a few counts of this clonotype. This rearrangement joins TRBV7-2 to TRBJ1-3, with unresolved D. Germline values: CDR1 SGHTA, CDR2 FQGNSA. Between the trimmed V and J ends, which lost 1 base and 0 bases, there was a span of 10 bases. The CDR3 sequence is 16 residues long. CDR3 loop: CASSLGQPGSGNTIYF. The CDR3 nucleotides read TGTGCCAGCAGCTTAGGGCAGCCGGGCTCTGGAAACACCATATATTTT.

This clonotype was seen more than once but under ten times. This chain uses TRBV10-3 with TRBJ2-5; D may be TRBD1 (5 bases). The V and J ends lost 3 bases and 9 bases respectively, with 11 bases between them. CDR3 length equals 12 residues. CDR1 and CDR2 from the germline V gene are ENHRY and SYGVKD. The CDR3: CAISDRAPAQYF. The CDR3 nucleotides read TGTGCCATCAGTGACAGGGCTCCGGCCCAGTACTTC.

The chain uses TRBV10-3 and TRBJ2-2; possibly TRBD2 for D (6 bases). CDR3 size: 14 residues. Germline V gene sequence: CDR1 ENHRY, CDR2 SYGVKD. The ends were cut back, 6 bases at V and 4 bases at J, with 12 bases in the middle. This CDR3 reads CAISPRGSTGELFF. The CDR3 nucleotides are TGTGCCATCAGCCCACGGGGGAGCACCGGGGAGCTGTTTTTT.

The sample holds a few counts of this clonotype. This chain connects TRBV6-1 to TRBJ2-5; tentative D call: TRBD1 (6 bases). Germline V gives CDR1 MNHNS, CDR2 SASEGT. V was trimmed by 5 bases and J by 5 bases, leaving 15 bases between them. CDR3 length: 14 amino acids. The CDR3, as DNA: TGTGCCAGCAGTACCCGAGGGGGACGGGAGACCCAGTACTTC. Residues: CASSTRGGRETQYF.

The rearrangement links TRBV20-1 to TRBJ1-6; D gene uncertain. In germline, CDR1 is DFQATT, CDR2 SNEGSKA (reference sequence). The V end lost 3 bases, the J end lost 0 bases, and 24 bases lay between the germline ends. The CDR3 has 20 amino acids. The CDR3 is CSARPNPSSGDSSYNSPLHF. The CDR3 nucleotides read TGCAGTGCTAGGCCCAACCCCTCGTCCGGGGATAGCTCCTATAATTCACCCCTCCACTTT.

The V gene is TRBV7-9, the J gene TRBJ2-7, with a weak D call TRBD2 (6 bases). The germline CDR1 and CDR2 sequences are SEHNR and FQNEAQ (reference sequence). The CDR3 runs to 14 residues. Trimming shortened V by 1 base and J by 6 bases, and 13 bases separated the two germline ends. Written as DNA, the CDR3 is TGTGCCAGCAGCTTAGGGCAGGCGGGGCCCGAGCAGTACTTC. It specifies CASSLGQAGPEQYF.

This clonotype showed up many times. The chain carries TRBV29-1 and TRBJ2-4, with 10 positions matching TRBD2. Germline-derived CDR1 and CDR2 are SQVTM and ANQGSEA. This CDR3 contains 12 residues. Trimming removed 4 bases from V and 12 bases from J; junction bases left unmatched: 6. As DNA, the CDR3 is TGCAGCGTTGTGTGGACTAGCGGTTCTCAGTACTTC. Translated, it gives CSVVWTSGSQYF.

This clonotype was seen more than once but under ten times. This chain links TRBV5-1 with TRBJ1-1, with D perhaps matching TRBD1 (6 bases). The V gene's germline CDR1 is SGHRS and CDR2 YFSETQ. The ends were cut back, 1 base at V and 2 bases at J, with 12 bases in the middle. This CDR3 is 15 amino acids long. The CDR3 protein is CASSLSGGQNTEAFF. The CDR3 bases are TGCGCCAGCAGCTTGTCGGGGGGGCAAAACACTGAAGCTTTCTTT.

This clonotype has a handful of counts. The chain uses TRBV15 and TRBJ2-2; D is possibly TRBD2 (5 bases). The germline V gene encodes CDR1 LNHNV and CDR2 YYDKDF (reference sequence). V was cut by 4 bases and J by 0 bases, with 9 bases left in between. CDR3 length equals 15 residues. The CDR3 DNA sequence: TGTGCCACCAGCACCGGGGAGACGAACACCGGGGAGCTGTTTTTT. It translates to CATSTGETNTGELFF.

V is TRBV6-1 and J is TRBJ2-7; D possibly uses TRBD1 or TRBD2 (5 bases each). This CDR3 is built from 16 residues. Trimming shortened V by 7 bases and J by 0 bases, and 19 bases separated the two germline ends. Per germline, CDR1 MNHNS and CDR2 SASEGT. The CDR3 coding sequence is TGTGCCAGCAAACAATCAGGGACGGTGAGCTCCTACGAGCAGTACTTC. Its protein is CASKQSGTVSSYEQYF.

The genes are TRBV5-1 and TRBJ2-7; D is possibly TRBD1 or TRBD2 (5 bases each). This CDR3 is 15 amino acids long. Trimming cost V 2 bases and J 4 bases, with 16 bases left between them. Germline values: CDR1 SGHRS, CDR2 YFSETQ. CDR3: CASSFTLGGSYEQYF. CDR3 nucleotide sequence: TGCGCCAGCAGCTTCACTCTTGGGGGTTCGTACGAGCAGTACTTC.

In this sample, this clonotype turned up a few times. This chain links TRBV4-3 with TRBJ2-7; TRBD2 aligns across 10 bases. The CDR3 is made up of 16 amino acids. V lost 1 base, J lost 7 bases, and 10 bases stayed unmatched. Per germline, CDR1 LGHNA and CDR2 YSLEER. Written as DNA, the CDR3 is TGCGCCAGCAGCCAAGCGGATCCTAGCGGGAGTAAAGAGCAGTACTTC. Amino acid sequence: CASSQADPSGSKEQYF.